This paragraph covers one T cell receptor beta chain sequence. Its specific antigen is unknown. Per-base quality was not reported, and no clone a single base away is much larger than it. In the same sample, other DNA sequences code for this CDR3. CDR1 and CDR2 are read off the germline V gene as SGHRS and YFSETQ. The CDR3 measures 15 amino acids from cysteine to phenylalanine. Only the CDR3 DNA is retained, 45 bases long and in frame from the first base. V loses 2 bases at its end and J loses 5 bases; junction bases beyond the gene matches: 6. These data are taken from a study of shared clonotypes between healthy human individuals (dated by TCRdb to about 2020). Notes on the research overall: A couple of women and a few men aged 18 to 49 years were included in the cohort. Per donor, three plates each were used for CD4 naive and CD4 memory, two for CD8 naive, and one for CD8 memory. The study deeply sequenced blood TCR repertoires of about 5 healthy adults to estimate repertoire size and the extent of clonotype sharing between individuals. Libraries were prepared and TCR repertoires were sequenced by different laboratories using diverse techniques, in order to increase sequencing depth and limit assay-specific biases. Each donor's leukapheresis produced roughly between about 0.9 and 9.5 billion PBMCs.

TCR CDR3 regions were amplified from genomic DNA by multiplex PCR using the deep immunoSEQ assay. For each cell subset, the extracted genomic DNA was distributed evenly across all wells of several immunoSEQ 96-well plates, and each plate served as one replicate. For sorted subsets, 200 to 250 ng of genomic DNA, equivalent to 30,000 or so T cell genomes, went into each replicate PCR. Purified libraries were quantified with a Qubit 3.0 fluorometer, sized on a Bioanalyzer 2100, and re-quantified with the KAPA Library Quantification kit. A separate single-read 150-cycle Illumina NextSeq 550 flow cell was used to sequence each immunoSEQ 96-well plate. In the paper's pipeline: Because the immunoSEQ output held only junctional sequences and lacked quality scores, the filtering could not match the filtering applied to full-length reads. Sequences were annotated with PyIR, a Python wrapper for IgBLAST v1.9, using IMGT germline references to assign V/J genes and CDR3. Reads were filtered out if the reads had weak V/J assignments (E-value above 1e-6), no CDR3, stop codons, out-of-frame junctions, or ambiguous translated residues. V3J clonotypes were defined by identical inferred V gene, J gene, and CDR3 amino acid sequence. To compute the percentage overlap between repertoires, the number of shared unique clonotypes was divided by the size of the smaller repertoire. Richness of each repertoire was evaluated using RTK rarefaction, the Chao1 estimator, and Recon v2.1 estimates of unobserved clonotypes. For all TCRbeta clonotypes obtained by the gDNA method from a few donors, generation probabilities were computed with OLGA. The table comes from immuneACCESS by way of TCRdb, which keeps in-frame sequences with V and J called. Part of the clones is missing from these tables; in studies checked, under half for an unresolved V gene and the rest for unknown reasons. That table supplies the V and J calls and clone size; D and trimming were determined from the DNA. The sample yields 2 million to 2.5 million clones; roughly 93% were counted once. The ten largest clonotypes hold under 0.45% of the sample.

Broader findings and caveats from the paper: Naive subsets generally had larger estimated clonotype richness than memory subsets did. Sampling was restricted to blood, and TCR repertoires in tissue are likely to differ from TCR repertoires in blood. Because the study included only a small number of donors, the genetic and exposure-history diversity represented was limited. When a handful of donors were compared, the shared fraction of clonotypes was around 4.6% for naive CD4, around 4% for naive CD8, more than 2% for memory CD4, and less than 0.45% for memory CD8. Compared with non-shared clonotypes, the clonotypes found in all four sorted-subset donors had higher generation probabilities. Pairwise subsampling indicated that sequencing depth was expected to affect the degree of clonotype sharing among donors. Even with the large sequencing depth, rarefaction of the sorted-subset datasets indicated that sequencing was incomplete.

The donors were healthy, HIV-negative adults with no recently reported acute infections or vaccinations. Only Caucasian adults living in Nashville, Tennessee, USA were represented among the donors. CD4+ T cells were enriched by magnetic negative selection; naive cells were then positively selected on CD45RA, and the negative fraction formed the memory subset. Blood was collected by leukapheresis, and PBMCs were isolated by Ficoll-Histopaque density gradient centrifugation and then cryopreserved in liquid nitrogen vapor phase. Analytical flow cytometry was used to check the purity and quantity of every magnetically sorted T cell population. Genomic DNA was isolated from every sorted fraction and measured by UV absorbance on a Nanodrop 2000c.

Recombination joined TRBV5-1 with TRBJ2-7, with 11 central nucleotides matching TRBD2. This clonotype was obtained from a man between 18 and 29 years old in good health. Some clones in this sample may be carry-over from other donors' samples. Sequencing was performed on naive CD4+ T cells from PBMCs. The cell subset or site tag for this specimen amounts to: CD45RA+ positively selected. The bases read TGCGCCAGCAGCTTTTTAGCGGGAGGGCCTAACGAGCAGTACTTC. It is translated as CASSFLAGGPNEQYF.